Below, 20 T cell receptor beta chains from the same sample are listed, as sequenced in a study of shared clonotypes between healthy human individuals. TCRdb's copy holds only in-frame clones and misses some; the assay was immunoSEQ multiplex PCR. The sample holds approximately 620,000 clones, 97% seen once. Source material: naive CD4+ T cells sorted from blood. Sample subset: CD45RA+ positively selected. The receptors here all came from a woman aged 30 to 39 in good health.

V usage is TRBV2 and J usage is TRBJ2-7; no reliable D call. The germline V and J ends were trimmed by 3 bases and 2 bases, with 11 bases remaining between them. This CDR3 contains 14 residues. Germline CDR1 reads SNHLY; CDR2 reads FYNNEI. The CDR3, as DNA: TGTGCCAGCAGTGATTGGAGACACCCCTACGAGCAGTACTTC. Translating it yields CASSDWRHPYEQYF.

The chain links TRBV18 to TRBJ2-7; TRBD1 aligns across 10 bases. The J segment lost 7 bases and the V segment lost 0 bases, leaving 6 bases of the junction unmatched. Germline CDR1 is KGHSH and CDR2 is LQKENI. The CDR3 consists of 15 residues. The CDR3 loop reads CASSPPGQGYSEQYF. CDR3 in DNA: TGTGCCAGCTCACCACCGGGACAGGGGTATAGTGAGCAGTACTTC.

CDR3 nucleotides: TGTGCCAGCAGTTTAGGGTGGAGCAGGTTGAACACTGAAGCTTTCTTT. It yields the protein CASSLGWSRLNTEAFF. The V call is TRBV27, the J call TRBJ1-1; D is uncertain. The germline V and J ends were trimmed by 2 bases and 0 bases, with 13 bases remaining between them. The CDR3 loop spans 16 amino acids. From germline, CDR1 is MNHEY and CDR2 SMNVEV (reference sequence).

CDR3 in DNA: TGTGCCAGCAGTCGGAAGACCCAGTACTTC. It specifies CASSRKTQYF. The chain employs TRBV6-1 and TRBJ2-5; D remains unclear. Trimming stripped 5 bases from V and 6 bases from J, with 4 bases between. The CDR3 is 10 residues long. Germline CDR1 reads MNHNS; CDR2 reads SASEGT.

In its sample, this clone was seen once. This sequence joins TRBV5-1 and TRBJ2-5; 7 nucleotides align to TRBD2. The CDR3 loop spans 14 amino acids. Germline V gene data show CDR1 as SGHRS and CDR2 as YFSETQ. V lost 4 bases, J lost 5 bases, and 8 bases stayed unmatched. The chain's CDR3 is CASSDQTSFETQYF. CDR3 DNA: TGCGCCAGCAGCGACCAGACTAGCTTCGAGACCCAGTACTTC.

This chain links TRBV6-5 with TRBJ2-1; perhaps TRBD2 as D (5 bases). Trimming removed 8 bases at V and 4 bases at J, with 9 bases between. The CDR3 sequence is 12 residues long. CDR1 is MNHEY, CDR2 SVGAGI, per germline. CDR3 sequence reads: CASSRGYNEQFF. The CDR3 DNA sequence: TGTGCCAGCTCTAGAGGGTACAATGAGCAGTTCTTC.

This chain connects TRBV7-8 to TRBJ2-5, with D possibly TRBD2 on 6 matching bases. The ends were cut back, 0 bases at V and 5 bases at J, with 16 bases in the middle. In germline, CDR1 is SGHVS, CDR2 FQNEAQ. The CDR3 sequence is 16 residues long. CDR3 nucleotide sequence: TGTGCCAGCAGCTTAGCGCGGCTAGCGAGAAGGGAGACCCAGTACTTC. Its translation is CASSLARLARRETQYF. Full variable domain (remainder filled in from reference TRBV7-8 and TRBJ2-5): GAGVSQSPRYKVAKRGQDVALRCDPISGHVSLFWYQQALGQGPEFLTYFQNEAQLDKSGLPSDRFFAERPEGSVSTLKIQRTQQEDSAVYLCASSLARLARRETQYFGPGTRLLVL.

CDR3: CASSFDRGETQYF. The CDR3 DNA reads TGTGCCAGCAGTTTTGACAGGGGAGAGACCCAGTACTTC. The rearrangement joins TRBV5-4 to TRBJ2-5; 8 bases are shared with TRBD1. There are 13 residues in the CDR3. Per the germline V gene, CDR1 is SGHNT and CDR2 is YYREEE (reference sequence). Unmatched junction bases numbered 4, after V lost 5 bases and J lost 4 bases.

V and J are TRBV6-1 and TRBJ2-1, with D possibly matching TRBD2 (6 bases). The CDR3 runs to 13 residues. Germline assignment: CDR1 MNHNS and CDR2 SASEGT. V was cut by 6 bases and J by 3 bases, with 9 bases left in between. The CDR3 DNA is TGTGCCAGCAGGCGACTAGACTACAATGAGCAGTTCTTC. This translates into CASRRLDYNEQFF.

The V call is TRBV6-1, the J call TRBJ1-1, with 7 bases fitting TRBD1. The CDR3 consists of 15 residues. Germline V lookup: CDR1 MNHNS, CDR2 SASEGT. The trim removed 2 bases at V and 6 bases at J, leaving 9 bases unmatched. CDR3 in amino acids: CASSERERGLAEAFF. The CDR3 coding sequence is TGTGCCAGCAGTGAAAGGGAGAGGGGGCTAGCTGAAGCTTTCTTT.

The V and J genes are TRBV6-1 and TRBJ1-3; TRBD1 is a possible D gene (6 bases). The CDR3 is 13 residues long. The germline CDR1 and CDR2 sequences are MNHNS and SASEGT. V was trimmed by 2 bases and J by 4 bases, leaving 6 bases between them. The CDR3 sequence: CASSEQGGNTIYF. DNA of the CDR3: TGTGCCAGCAGTGAACAGGGGGGAAACACCATATATTTT.

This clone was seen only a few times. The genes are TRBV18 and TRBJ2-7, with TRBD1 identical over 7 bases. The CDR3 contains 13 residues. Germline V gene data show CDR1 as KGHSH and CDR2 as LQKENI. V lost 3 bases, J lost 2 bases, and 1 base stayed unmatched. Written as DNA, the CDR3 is TGTGCCAGCTCACCCGGGACAGCCTACGAGCAGTACTTC. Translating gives CASSPGTAYEQYF.

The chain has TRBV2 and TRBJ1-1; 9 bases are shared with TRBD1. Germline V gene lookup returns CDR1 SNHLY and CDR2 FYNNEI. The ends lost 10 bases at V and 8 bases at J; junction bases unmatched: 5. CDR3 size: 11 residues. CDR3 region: CATRQGEEAFF. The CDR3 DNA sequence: TGTGCCACCAGACAGGGGGAGGAAGCTTTCTTT.

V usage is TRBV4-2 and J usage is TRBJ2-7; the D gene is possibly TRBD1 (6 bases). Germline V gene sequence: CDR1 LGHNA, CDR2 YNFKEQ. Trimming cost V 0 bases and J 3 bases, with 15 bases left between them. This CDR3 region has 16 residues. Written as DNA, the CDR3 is TGTGCCAGCAGCCAAGATCCCAACGCAGGGGTCTACGAGCAGTACTTC. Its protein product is CASSQDPNAGVYEQYF.

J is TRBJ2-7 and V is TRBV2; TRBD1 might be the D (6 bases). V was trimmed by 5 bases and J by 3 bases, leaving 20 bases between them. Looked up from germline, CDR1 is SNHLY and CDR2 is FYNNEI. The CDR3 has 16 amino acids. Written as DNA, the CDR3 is TGTGCCAGCAGTCCGCTTCCAGGGGCAGGAAGCTACGAGCAGTACTTC. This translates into CASSPLPGAGSYEQYF.

The CDR3 sequence: CATSRSRDEQFF. In DNA, the CDR3 is TGTGCCACCAGCAGAAGCCGCGATGAGCAGTTCTTC. The rearrangement joins TRBV15 to TRBJ2-1; D remains ambiguous. V was shortened by 2 bases and J by 8 bases, with 7 bases between the two germline ends. Germline V gene lookup returns CDR1 LNHNV and CDR2 YYDKDF (reference sequence). The CDR3 runs to 12 residues.

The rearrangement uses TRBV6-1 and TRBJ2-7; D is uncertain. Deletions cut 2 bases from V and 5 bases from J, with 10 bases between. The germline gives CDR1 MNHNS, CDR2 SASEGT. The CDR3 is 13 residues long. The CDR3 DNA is TGTGCCAGCAGTGAACCCCATGGAAACGAGCAGTACTTC. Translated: CASSEPHGNEQYF.

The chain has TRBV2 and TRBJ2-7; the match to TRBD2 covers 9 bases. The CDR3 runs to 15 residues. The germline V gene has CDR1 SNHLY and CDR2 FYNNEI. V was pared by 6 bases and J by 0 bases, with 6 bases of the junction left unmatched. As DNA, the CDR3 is TGTGCCAGCAGAAGGGGACTAGCCAGCTCCTACGAGCAGTACTTC. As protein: CASRRGLASSYEQYF.

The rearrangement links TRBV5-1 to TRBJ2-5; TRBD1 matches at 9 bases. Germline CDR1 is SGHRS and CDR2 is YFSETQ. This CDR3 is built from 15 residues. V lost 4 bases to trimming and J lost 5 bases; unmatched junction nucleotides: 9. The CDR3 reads CASSPNRGRWETQYF. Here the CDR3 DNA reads TGCGCCAGCAGCCCCAACAGGGGGCGGTGGGAGACCCAGTACTTC.

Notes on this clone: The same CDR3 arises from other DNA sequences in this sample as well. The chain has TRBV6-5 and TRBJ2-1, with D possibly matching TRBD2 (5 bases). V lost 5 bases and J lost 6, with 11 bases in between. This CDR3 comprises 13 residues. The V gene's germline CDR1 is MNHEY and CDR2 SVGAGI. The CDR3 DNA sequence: TGTGCCAGCAGTCCCCCCACTAGCAATGAGCAGTTCTTC. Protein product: CASSPPTSNEQFF.